One sample yielded the 2 T cell receptor beta chains listed below, sequenced in a study of T cell responses to AZD1222 COVID-19 vaccine. Clones were read by immunoSEQ multiplex PCR, and TCRdb kept only the in-frame ones, dropping some. The top ten clones hold about 9.9% of a sample with fewer than 200,000 clones, about 90% of them seen once. Material: peripheral blood, obtained 28 days after the second AZD1222 dose. The receptors shown here come from an adult who received the AZD1222 COVID-19 vaccine.

J is TRBJ1-4 and V is TRBV29-1; 12 bases align to TRBD1. CDR3 length: 14 amino acids. Germline-derived CDR1 and CDR2 are SQVTM and ANQGSEA. V trimming: 5 bases; J trimming: 8 bases; junction bases outside the gene matches: 6. The CDR3 protein is CSVSRDRGREKLFF. CDR3 coding DNA: TGCAGCGTTTCCCGGGACAGGGGGCGCGAAAAACTGTTTTTT.

The CDR3 spells CASSYWADRVDEQYF. The DNA of the CDR3 is TGTGCCAGCAGTTACTGGGCTGACAGGGTGGACGAGCAGTACTTC. The chain joins TRBV6-5 to TRBJ2-7, with 7 bases fitting TRBD1. This CDR3 contains 15 residues. Germline CDR1 MNHEY, CDR2 SVGAGI. J gave up 5 bases and V 1 base, and 8 bases lay outside the gene matches.